This T cell receptor (beta chain) is drawn from a study of CD8 T cells in Susac syndrome. Looked up from germline, CDR1 is SGHRS and CDR2 is YFSETQ. This CDR3 is 14 amino acids long. V trimming: 4 bases; J trimming: 6 bases; junction bases outside the gene matches: 4. RNA amounts of 0.5 to 1 ug underwent reverse transcription with random hexamers. TCRdb analysed the immunoSEQ multiplex PCR reads with MiXCR anew, one entry per CDR3 protein. The sample shows 110,000 or so distinct CDR3 sequences, 85% to 95% of them seen only once. Sequences were obtained from CD4+ T cells from PBMCs. The TCR originated in a human donor with multiple sclerosis. The genes are TRBV5-1 and TRBJ2-2; 9 nucleotides align to TRBD1. The CDR3 bases are TGCGCCAGCAGCGTTACAGGGGGCTCCGGGGAGCTGTTTTTT. Encoded protein: CASSVTGGSGELFF.